Listed below are T cell receptor beta chains from one sample, sequenced in a study of blood T cell repertoires in COVID-19. TCRdb's copy holds only in-frame clones and misses some; the assay was immunoSEQ multiplex PCR. The data hold some 230,000 clones, with roughly 80% observed a single time. What was sequenced was peripheral blood. Source of these receptors: a woman aged 55-75 years who had recovered from COVID-19. The conserved cysteine and the conserved F or W are not part of the CDR3 here. Clone size appears in some rows only: once, few, many, or a class for an expanded clone.

V: TRBV10-3; size: NA; CDR3: AISERGALGYT
V: TRBV6-6; size: NA; CDR3: ASRDRPQANYGYT
V: TRBV24-1; size: NA; CDR3: ATSAAGGQPQH
V: TRBV19; size: NA; CDR3: ASSIHPNRADTQY
V: TRBV11-2; size: NA; CDR3: ASSLDQTGSYEQY
V: TRBV5-4; size: NA; CDR3: ASSAQFSDPLH
V: TRBV5-5; size: NA; CDR3: ASSLGGDSPLH
V: TRBV7-2; size: NA; CDR3: ASFSNQKSTQY
V: TRBV6-2/TRBV6-3; size: NA; CDR3: ASSRGQENSPLH
V: TRBV6-4; size: NA; CDR3: ASSPLAGGPDTGELF
V: TRBV3-1/TRBV3-2; size: NA; CDR3: ASSQVRGSGRYEQY
V: TRBV27; size: once; CDR3: ASSPKRATNEKLF
V: TRBV10-3; size: few; CDR3: AISPGNYDQETQY
V: TRBV15; size: NA; CDR3: ATSMTGYGYT
V: TRBV5-4; size: NA; CDR3: ASSVVGLSEQF
V: TRBV3-1/TRBV3-2; size: few; CDR3: ASSPGSSYEQY
V: TRBV5-6; size: NA; CDR3: ASSLGSGAGSYEQY
V: TRBV19; size: few; CDR3: ASSMGGDYNEQF
V: TRBV11-2; size: once; CDR3: ASSSLTGYEQY
V: TRBV7-9; size: NA; CDR3: ASSQGGTVPKAF
V: TRBV14; size: NA; CDR3: ASSLIPDSNEKLF
V: TRBV11-2; size: NA; CDR3: ASSPGYSTDTQY
V: TRBV5-5; size: NA; CDR3: ASSQAGELNEQF
V: TRBV6-2/TRBV6-3; size: NA; CDR3: ASSYLLGAGASTDTQY
V: TRBV5-1; size: NA; CDR3: ASSVPGGASKFDNYGYT
V: TRBV7-3; size: NA; CDR3: ASSQNLAGTDTQY
V: TRBV5-4; size: NA; CDR3: ASSLRSKETQY
V: TRBV6-1; size: NA; CDR3: ASSEQKNTEAF
V: TRBV3-1/TRBV3-2; size: NA; CDR3: ASSLIGQGPFYEQY
V: TRBV6-4; size: NA; CDR3: ASSAGQGVGGYT
V: TRBV11-1; size: NA; CDR3: ASSSAYEQY
V: TRBV10-1; size: NA; CDR3: ASSDVSSNEQF
V: TRBV30; size: NA; CDR3: AWRKGQAEQF
V: TRBV24-1; size: NA; CDR3: ATSQANTGELF
V: TRBV3-1/TRBV3-2; size: once; CDR3: ASSLNTYEQY
V: TRBV6-5; size: NA; CDR3: ASRGQGANTGELF
V: TRBV5-1; size: NA; CDR3: ASSSRTSGGPLDTGELF
V: TRBV18; size: NA; CDR3: ASSPPGTRSTDTQY
V: TRBV6-6; size: NA; CDR3: ASSPGQGGMNTEAF
V: TRBV3-1/TRBV3-2; size: NA; CDR3: ASSQDETGGIYGYT
V: TRBV2; size: NA; CDR3: ASSSEGSSSYNEQF
V: TRBV24-1; size: many; CDR3: ATSDTRTAYGYT
V: TRBV11-2; size: NA; CDR3: ASSLVRGHEKLF
V: TRBV29-1; size: NA; CDR3: SVGFGTGDFRVEYTEAF
V: TRBV30; size: NA; CDR3: AGTQGVVSTDTQY
V: TRBV7-9; size: NA; CDR3: ASSFGTVDSPLH
V: TRBV7-2; size: NA; CDR3: ASSAGLLTDTQY
V: TRBV6-2/TRBV6-3; size: NA; CDR3: ASSRPPQTRSSYEQY
V: TRBV4-1; size: NA; CDR3: ASSQVVGLARSPELF
V: TRBV20-1; size: once; CDR3: SASGQVGYGYT
V: TRBV9; size: NA; CDR3: ASTGGGGETQY